A single sample is the source of the 8 T cell receptor beta chains below, sequenced in a study of cytomegalovirus exposure and HLA in healthy donors. The PCR was carried out with 60 Vbeta primers and 13 Jbeta primers. Assay: immunoSEQ multiplex PCR; the TCRdb copy retains only in-frame clones and omits some. Here the sample spans roughly 140,000 clones, under 80% being singletons. The specimen sequenced was PBMCs. These receptors originate from a male donor in good health and CMV-seronegative.

The chain recombines TRBV5-1 with TRBJ1-4; D unresolved. Trimming cost V 0 bases and J 4 bases, with 10 bases left between them. The germline V gene encodes CDR1 SGHRS and CDR2 YFSETQ. This CDR3 is built from 15 residues. CDR3 region: CASSLGAGSNEKLFF. DNA for the CDR3: TGCGCCAGCAGCTTGGGGGCAGGCAGTAATGAAAAACTGTTTTTT.

J is TRBJ2-7 and V is TRBV5-4; 10 nucleotides align to TRBD1. Trimming removed 1 base from V and 2 bases from J; junction bases left unmatched: 6. CDR3 size: 16 residues. Germline V gene sequence: CDR1 SGHNT, CDR2 YYREEE (reference sequence). The CDR3 nucleotides are TGTGCCAGCAGCTTGAAGGGACAGGGGCGACCCTACGAGCAGTACTTC. Its translation is CASSLKGQGRPYEQYF.

The table lists this clone with a few counts. J is TRBJ2-7 and V is TRBV5-1; weak D call: TRBD1 (6 bases). The V end was cut by 5 bases, the J end by 3 bases, with 9 bases between. This CDR3 is 12 amino acids long. Germline CDR1 SGHRS, CDR2 YFSETQ. CDR3 protein: CASRGQIYEQYF. CDR3 coding DNA: TGCGCCAGCAGAGGACAGATCTACGAGCAGTACTTC.

The chain combines TRBV6-5 with TRBJ1-6; 9 nucleotides match TRBD1. Germline V lookup: CDR1 MNHEY, CDR2 SVGAGI. The CDR3 contains 14 residues. Trimming removed 6 bases from V and 9 bases from J; junction bases left unmatched: 6. The CDR3 protein is CASSPGTGFSPLHF. The CDR3 DNA is TGTGCCAGCAGCCCCGGGACAGGGTTTTCACCCCTCCACTTT.

This clone was found a few times. The V gene is TRBV6-1, the J gene TRBJ2-7, with 10 nucleotides matching TRBD1. The CDR3 totals 15 residues. Per the germline V gene, CDR1 is MNHNS and CDR2 is SASEGT. The ends lost 2 bases at V and 5 bases at J; junction bases unmatched: 6. The chain's CDR3 is CASSERWDRGNEQYF. For the CDR3, the DNA is TGTGCCAGCAGTGAACGTTGGGACAGGGGAAACGAGCAGTACTTC.

The chain has TRBV5-4 and TRBJ1-2; a weak D match, TRBD1 (6 bases). The germline V and J ends were trimmed by 0 bases and 4 bases, with 19 bases remaining between them. Germline CDR1 reads SGHNT; CDR2 reads YYREEE (reference sequence). The CDR3 totals 17 residues. The CDR3 protein is CASSLAGSGGLFYGYTF. In DNA, the CDR3 is TGTGCCAGCAGCTTGGCCGGTTCGGGGGGCTTATTCTATGGCTACACCTTC.

CDR3 region: CASSPRTSGGGTQYF. CDR3 nucleotide sequence: TGTGCCAGCAGCCCACGGACTAGCGGGGGGGGTACGCAGTATTTT. The chain has TRBV9 and TRBJ2-3; TRBD2 agrees at 15 bases. Looked up from germline, CDR1 is SGDLS and CDR2 is YYNGEE. V trimming: 4 bases; J trimming: 8 bases; junction bases outside the gene matches: 5. The length of the CDR3 is 15 residues.

This clone has more than one count but fewer than ten. The chain uses TRBV30 and TRBJ2-6, with D perhaps matching TRBD1 (6 bases). The CDR3 has 15 residues. Trimming pared 0 bases from V and 4 bases from J, leaving 10 bases between. The germline CDR1 and CDR2 sequences are GTSNPN and SVGIG (reference sequence). The CDR3: CAWSVPGAGANVLTF. The CDR3 region has the DNA TGTGCCTGGAGTGTTCCAGGGGCCGGGGCCAACGTCCTGACTTTC.